The 29 T cell receptor beta chains reported below all come from one sample, sequenced in a study of blood T cell repertoires in COVID-19. The repertoire was sequenced with immunoSEQ multiplex PCR; TCRdb's copy has only in-frame clones and lacks some. The sample includes 150,000 to 200,000 clones, approximately 92% of them seen just once. Sequences were obtained from peripheral blood. These receptors came from a man in his fifties with acute or convalescent COVID-19.

The gene calls are TRBV7-6 and TRBJ1-6; 12 bases are a match to TRBD1. This CDR3 comprises 16 residues. The germline V gene has CDR1 SGHVS and CDR2 FNYEAQ. Trimming at V came to 5 bases and at J to 6 bases, leaving 5 bases not matched to a gene. CDR3 sequence: CASSPGTGGPNSPLHF. The CDR3 nucleotides read TGTGCCAGCAGCCCTGGGACAGGGGGCCCTAATTCACCCCTCCACTTT.

The V and J genes are TRBV3-1 (or the pseudogene TRBV3-2) and TRBJ2-5, with D perhaps TRBD1 (5 bases). Germline CDR1 reads LGHDT; CDR2 reads YNNKEL (reference sequence). V was clipped by 4 bases and J by 4 bases, with 7 bases between them. The length of the CDR3 is 12 residues. The CDR3 protein is CASSPQGETQYF. DNA of the CDR3: TGTGCCAGCAGCCCCCAGGGAGAGACCCAGTACTTC.

The chain couples TRBV10-3 to TRBJ1-1; a weak D match, TRBD1 (6 bases). The V end lost 6 bases, the J end lost 3 bases, and 11 bases lay between the germline ends. Per germline, CDR1 ENHRY and CDR2 SYGVKD. This CDR3 has 13 amino acids. As DNA, the CDR3 is TGTGCCATCAGCGGGACATCCGACACTGAAGCTTTCTTT. It specifies CAISGTSDTEAFF.

The chain has TRBV6-5 and TRBJ1-5; D remains unclear. The CDR3 is 14 amino acids. V lost 2 bases, J lost 7 bases, and 12 bases lay in between. Per the germline V gene, CDR1 is MNHEY and CDR2 is SVGAGI. CDR3 sequence (DNA): TGTGCCAGCAGTTACGTTTTGGGAGACCAGCCCCAGCATTTT. Its protein product is CASSYVLGDQPQHF.

The chain employs TRBV9 and TRBJ2-2; tentative D call: TRBD1 (5 bases). Trimming cost V 0 bases and J 3 bases, with 12 bases left between them. This CDR3 has 16 residues. Per the germline V gene, CDR1 is SGDLS and CDR2 is YYNGEE. CDR3 loop: CASSVGNRPDTGELFF. The DNA for the CDR3 is TGTGCCAGCAGCGTAGGGAACAGGCCTGACACCGGGGAGCTGTTTTTT.

This clone was seen a single time. V usage is TRBV29-1 and J usage is TRBJ1-1, with D possibly TRBD1 on 6 matching bases. The CDR3 sequence is 14 residues long. Trimming left V 0 bases short and J 10 bases short, with 18 bases between. Germline-derived CDR1 and CDR2 are SQVTM and ANQGSEA. The CDR3 sequence is CSVEDAGAGPGAFF. In nucleotides, the CDR3 is TGCAGCGTTGAAGATGCAGGGGCCGGGCCGGGAGCTTTCTTT.

The chain combines TRBV6-5 with TRBJ1-1; D gene ambiguous. Per germline, CDR1 MNHEY and CDR2 SVGAGI. V shed 0 bases and J shed 1 base, with 6 bases lying between them. The CDR3 contains 14 residues. In DNA form, the CDR3 reads TGTGCCAGCAGTTACTCGTTCGGGAACACTGAAGCTTTCTTT. Residues: CASSYSFGNTEAFF.

As regards this clone: The junction departs from the called germline gene at one end, perhaps through a read error. The rearrangement joins TRBV7-9 to TRBJ1-1; no clear D. Looked up from germline, CDR1 is SEHNR and CDR2 is FQNEAQ (reference sequence). CDR3 size: 14 residues. CDR3 amino acids: CASSFTEKNSEAFF. DNA for the CDR3: TGTGCCAGCAGCTTTACAGAGAAAAACAGTGAAGCTTTCTTT.

The CDR3 protein is CASSQASITGGPYNEQFF. The CDR3 DNA sequence: TGCGCCAGCAGCCAAGCTTCTATTACGGGGGGGCCCTACAATGAGCAGTTCTTC. The chain joins TRBV4-3 to TRBJ2-1, with TRBD2 identical over 8 bases. This CDR3 region has 18 residues. The germline gives CDR1 LGHNA, CDR2 YSLEER. V shed 1 base, J shed 2 bases, and the junction held 10 bases outside the gene matches.

The chain joins TRBV6-2 or TRBV6-3 to TRBJ1-1; maybe TRBD1 (5 bases). Germline loops: CDR1 MNHEY, CDR2 SVGEGT. Trimming shortened V by 2 bases and J by 7 bases, and 14 bases separated the two germline ends. The length of the CDR3 is 14 residues. The CDR3 DNA follows: TGTGCCAGCAGTTACCTAGGACAAAGAAGTGAAGCTTTCTTT. Translated, it gives CASSYLGQRSEAFF.

The chain combines TRBV5-1 with TRBJ1-1; unclear D gene. The CDR3 has 13 amino acids. Trimming removed 7 bases at V and 7 bases at J, with 17 bases between. Germline V gives CDR1 SGHRS, CDR2 YFSETQ. The CDR3, as DNA: TGCGCCAGCGGAGAAATTAGCGGCGGTGAAGCTTTCTTT. Its protein is CASGEISGGEAFF. Together with reference TRBV5-1 and TRBJ1-1, the CDR3 gives the full variable domain: KAGVTQTPRYLIKTRGQQVTLSCSPISGHRSVSWYQQTPGQGLQFLFEYFSETQRNKGNFPGRFSGRQFSNSRSEMNVSTLELGDSALYLCASGEISGGEAFFGQGTRLTVV.

This chain uses TRBV19 with TRBJ1-5; 7 bases align to TRBD1. This CDR3 is 15 amino acids long. The trim removed 4 bases at V and 6 bases at J, leaving 9 bases unmatched. Germline lookup yields CDR1 LNHDA and CDR2 SQIVND (reference sequence). CDR3 nucleotides: TGTGCCAGTAGTACCGAAGACAGGGTGGGTCAGCCCCAGCATTTT. Amino acid sequence: CASSTEDRVGQPQHF.

The rearrangement links TRBV20-1 to TRBJ2-1, with D uncertain. CDR3 length equals 10 residues. CDR1 is DFQATT and CDR2 is SNEGSKA in the germline V gene (reference sequence). The ends were cut back, 3 bases at V and 8 bases at J, with 5 bases in the middle. The CDR3 region is CSASFDEQFF. The CDR3 bases are TGCAGTGCTAGCTTCGATGAGCAGTTCTTC.

The V and J genes are TRBV27 and TRBJ2-5; D unclear. The CDR3 totals 13 residues. Trimming took off 6 bases at V and 5 bases at J, with 13 bases between the two ends. The germline CDR1 and CDR2 sequences are MNHEY and SMNVEV (reference sequence). DNA for the CDR3: TGTGCCAGCAGAGAATATGTCGGGGAGACCCAGTACTTC. It encodes CASREYVGETQYF.

The gene calls are TRBV4-3 and TRBJ1-3, with TRBD1 as a possible D gene (5 bases). The CDR3 runs to 16 residues. Germline assignment: CDR1 LGHNA and CDR2 YSLEER. Trimming left V 5 bases short and J 1 base short, with 15 bases between. Here the CDR3 DNA reads TGCGCCAGCAGCTCCCGCTTACAGGCTTCTGGAAACACCATATATTTT. Translated, it gives CASSSRLQASGNTIYF.

Notes on this clone: Other nucleotide sequences from this sample produce the same CDR3. This chain links TRBV28 with TRBJ2-2; a possible D gene is TRBD1 (6 bases). CDR3 size: 15 residues. The germline V gene encodes CDR1 MDHEN and CDR2 SYDVKM. Trimming removed 6 bases at V and 2 bases at J, with 13 bases between. The CDR3 DNA reads as TGTGCCAGCAGCCTAGGGGGAGCCAACACCGGGGAGCTGTTTTTT. This encodes CASSLGGANTGELFF.

The chain carries TRBV27 and TRBJ2-3; unclear D gene. Trimming removed 0 bases at V and 2 bases at J, with 12 bases between. Germline V gene lookup returns CDR1 MNHEY and CDR2 SMNVEV (reference sequence). This CDR3 spans 16 amino acids. CDR3 protein: CASSLSRSYITDTQYF. CDR3 in DNA: TGTGCCAGCAGTTTATCACGTTCCTATATCACAGATACGCAGTATTTT.

Here the CDR3 DNA reads TGTGCCAGCAGCTCCCCCGGGGCTAGCGGATACACAGATACGCAGTATTTT. Residues: CASSSPGASGYTDTQYF. This chain connects TRBV7-9 to TRBJ2-3, with 7 bases lining up with TRBD2. The CDR3 runs to 17 residues. In germline, CDR1 is SEHNR, CDR2 FQNEAQ (reference sequence). Trimming cost V 4 bases and J 2 bases; bases outside gene matches: 12.

This clone appeared a single time. V is TRBV19 and J is TRBJ1-5; TRBD1 aligns across 8 bases. Germline CDR1 is LNHDA and CDR2 is SQIVND (reference sequence). This CDR3 is built from 15 residues. The trim removed 7 bases at V and 7 bases at J, leaving 12 bases unmatched. CDR3 loop: CASNSGQGGRQPQHF. CDR3 bases: TGTGCCAGTAATAGTGGACAGGGAGGAAGGCAGCCCCAGCATTTT.

This sequence joins TRBV7-2 and TRBJ2-2, with 8 positions matching TRBD2. The CDR3 length is 14 residues. V trimming: 1 base; J trimming: 6 bases; junction bases outside the gene matches: 1. Germline CDR1 SGHTA, CDR2 FQGNSA. CDR3 coding DNA: TGTGCCAGCAGCTTAGTCGGGAGGGCCGGGGAGCTGTTTTTT. This encodes CASSLVGRAGELFF. The full variable domain, rest sourced from reference TRBV7-2 and TRBJ2-2, is GAGVSQSPSNKVTEKGKDVELRCDPISGHTALYWYRQSLGQGLEFLIYFQGNSAPDKSGLPSDRFSAERTGGSVSTLTIQRTQQEDSAVYLCASSLVGRAGELFFGEGSRLTVL.

This sequence joins TRBV28 and TRBJ2-7, with 8 bases fitting TRBD1. V shed 4 bases, J shed 7 bases, and the junction held 9 bases outside the gene matches. The germline V gene encodes CDR1 MDHEN and CDR2 SYDVKM. This CDR3 region has 14 residues. In DNA form, the CDR3 reads TGTGCCAGCAGTTCCGGGACAGGTGTGGAAGAGCAGTACTTC. Translation gives CASSSGTGVEEQYF.

CDR3 residues: CASSSIGGTGRTGELFF. Here the CDR3 DNA reads TGTGCCAGCAGCTCTATTGGGGGGACAGGGCGCACCGGGGAGCTGTTTTTT. The rearrangement joins TRBV7-8 to TRBJ2-2; the match to TRBD1 covers 9 bases. Per the germline V gene, CDR1 is SGHVS and CDR2 is FQNEAQ. With 4 bases clipped from V and 4 bases from J, the junction kept 10 bases outside the gene matches. The CDR3 consists of 17 residues.

The V call is TRBV6-5, the J call TRBJ1-3; no definite D call. This CDR3 region has 15 residues. The germline V and J ends were trimmed by 0 bases and 4 bases, with 10 bases remaining between them. The germline V gene encodes CDR1 MNHEY and CDR2 SVGAGI. For the CDR3, the DNA is TGTGCCAGCAGTTACTCGAACGGGAACGGAAACACCATATATTTT. Translating it yields CASSYSNGNGNTIYF.

The rearrangement links TRBV19 to TRBJ2-3; possible D gene TRBD2, 6 bases. V gave up 4 bases and J gave up 9 bases, with 14 bases separating them. The germline V gene encodes CDR1 LNHDA and CDR2 SQIVND (reference sequence). The CDR3 has 13 amino acids. DNA of the CDR3: TGTGCCAGTAGTACCGTAGCGGCGGAGACGCAGTATTTT. Protein product: CASSTVAAETQYF.

The chain has TRBV20-1 and TRBJ2-3, with D uncertain. V gave up 3 bases and J gave up 2 bases, with 9 bases separating them. From germline, CDR1 is DFQATT and CDR2 SNEGSKA (reference sequence). The CDR3 totals 13 residues. CDR3 DNA: TGCAGTGCTAGTAAGCCTCACACAGATACGCAGTATTTT. It specifies CSASKPHTDTQYF.

J is TRBJ2-7 and V is TRBV5-1; 13 bases fit TRBD2. This CDR3 contains 17 residues. Germline loops: CDR1 SGHRS, CDR2 YFSETQ. V gave up 4 bases and J gave up 3 bases; unmatched junction bases: 10. The CDR3 bases are TGCGCCAGCAGCGAACCTCGGGGACTAGCGGGAAACTACGAGCAGTACTTC. Translating it yields CASSEPRGLAGNYEQYF.

The chain uses TRBV2 and TRBJ1-5; D ambiguous. V was trimmed by 7 bases and J by 2 bases, leaving 15 bases between them. Germline values: CDR1 SNHLY, CDR2 FYNNEI. The CDR3 has 15 residues. As DNA, the CDR3 is TGTGCCAGCAAGCGGACGCCGAAGGGCAATCAGCCCCAGCATTTT. Amino acids: CASKRTPKGNQPQHF.

This chain links TRBV11-2 with TRBJ2-5, with 7 bases that match TRBD2. CDR3 size: 15 residues. Germline CDR1 is SGHAT and CDR2 is FQNNGV. Unmatched junction bases numbered 7, after V lost 5 bases and J lost 1 base. CDR3 region: CASSLGGGIQETQYF. CDR3 sequence (DNA): TGTGCCAGCAGCCTTGGGGGGGGGATCCAAGAGACCCAGTACTTC.

V usage is TRBV5-1 and J usage is TRBJ2-6, with 7 bases fitting TRBD2. The CDR3 is 18 amino acids. Germline-derived CDR1 and CDR2 are SGHRS and YFSETQ. V gave up 1 base and J gave up 6 bases; unmatched junction bases: 13. CDR3 amino acids: CASSLSRGVTGEANVLTF. CDR3 sequence (DNA): TGCGCCAGCAGCTTGAGTCGGGGGGTGACTGGTGAGGCCAACGTCCTGACTTTC.